Detailed here is one TCR beta chain. Its antigen is still unknown. This record comes from a study of cytomegalovirus exposure and HLA in healthy donors. Points from the study as a whole: The tendency of first-cohort TCR clusters to co-occur in the 120 validation repertoires was identified by a subsequent analysis. The study designated 150 to 200 TCR beta chains cytomegalovirus-associated.

Here immunoSEQ multiplex PCR was the method, and the copy in TCRdb shows in-frame clones only, minus some. The sample yields some 86,000 clones, more than 85% seen once. This CDR3 has 16 residues. CDR1 and CDR2 from the germline V gene are SGHVS and FQNEAQ. Trimming cost V 5 bases and J 1 base; bases outside gene matches: 7. This TCR came from a woman under 40 in good health and CMV-seronegative. The V call is TRBV7-8, the J call TRBJ2-2, with 7 bases matching TRBD2. The sample consisted of PBMCs. As DNA, the CDR3 is TGTGCCAGCAGCCAATGGCGGGGGAGGAACACCGGGGAGCTGTTTTTT. This translates into CASSQWRGRNTGELFF. Supplemented by reference TRBV7-8 and TRBJ2-2, the full variable domain reads GAGVSQSPRYKVAKRGQDVALRCDPISGHVSLFWYQQALGQGPEFLTYFQNEAQLDKSGLPSDRFFAERPEGSVSTLKIQRTQQEDSAVYLCASSQWRGRNTGELFFGEGSRLTVL.